A single sample is the source of the 21 T cell receptor beta chains below, sequenced in a study of CD4 T cells in relation to SARS-CoV-2 and coronaviruses. Antigen specificity for these receptors is unknown. Libraries were prepared by immunoSEQ multiplex PCR; TCRdb keeps only in-frame clonotypes and omits some of them. The sample lists about 39,000 clones; roughly 80% were seen once. Material for sequencing was naive CD4+ T cells from PBMCs, cultured in vitro. Subset meaning: naive CD4+ T cells isolated by negative enrichment. The receptors were gathered from an adult with COVID-19.

The gene calls are TRBV27 and TRBJ2-1; D is tentatively TRBD1 or TRBD2 (6 bases each). V was shortened by 3 bases and J by 15 bases, with 18 bases between the two germline ends. CDR1 and CDR2 (germline): MNHEY, SMNVEV (reference sequence). The CDR3 loop spans 13 amino acids. The CDR3: CASSFSRTSRGFF. The CDR3 bases are TGTGCCAGCAGTTTTTCCCGAACTAGCAGGGGGTTCTTC.

This clone was observed a handful of times. This rearrangement joins TRBV6-6 to TRBJ2-2; D gene uncertain. V was trimmed by 8 bases and J by 4 bases, leaving 17 bases between them. The V gene's germline CDR1 is MNHNY and CDR2 SVGAGI (reference sequence). CDR3 length: 15 amino acids. The chain's CDR3 is CASRPSGATTGELFF. CDR3 sequence (DNA): TGTGCCAGCCGTCCAAGTGGCGCCACCACCGGGGAGCTGTTTTTT.

This chain joins TRBV12-3 or TRBV12-4 and TRBJ1-2; D uncertain. The CDR3 extends over 12 amino acids. Trimming left V 2 bases short and J 0 bases short, with 1 base between. CDR3 DNA sequence: TGTGCCAGCAGTTTAACTAACTATGGCTACACCTTC. Translation gives CASSLTNYGYTF.

This clone was counted a few times. The rearrangement links TRBV6-5 to TRBJ1-2; the D gene is possibly TRBD1 (5 bases). The CDR3 totals 13 residues. Between the trimmed V and J ends, which lost 5 bases and 4 bases, there was a span of 11 bases. Germline CDR1 reads MNHEY; CDR2 reads SVGAGI. This chain's CDR3 is CASSRDSPYGYTF. DNA for the CDR3: TGTGCCAGCAGTCGAGACAGTCCCTATGGCTACACCTTC.

In this sample, this clone turned up a few times. This chain joins TRBV3-1 (or the pseudogene TRBV3-2) and TRBJ2-2; no reliable D call. With 2 bases removed from V and 4 bases from J, the gap between germline ends came to 11 bases. Looked up from germline, CDR1 is LGHDT and CDR2 is YNNKEL (reference sequence). The length of the CDR3 is 15 residues. DNA of the CDR3: TGTGCCAGCAGCCAAAGAGGTCAGGTCACCGGGGAGCTGTTTTTT. The encoded protein is CASSQRGQVTGELFF.

CDR3 DNA: TGTGCCAGCAGGACAGGGGGCGTCGACGCAGATACGCAGTATTTT. Translated: CASRTGGVDADTQYF. The chain uses TRBV28 and TRBJ2-3; the match to TRBD1 covers 10 bases. Germline assignment: CDR1 MDHEN and CDR2 SYDVKM. CDR3 length: 15 amino acids. Trimming at V came to 6 bases and at J to 4 bases, leaving 7 bases not matched to a gene.

This chain connects TRBV5-6 to TRBJ1-5; no clear D gene. V was pared by 0 bases and J by 4 bases, with 8 bases between. The CDR3 consists of 14 residues. Germline loops: CDR1 SGHDT, CDR2 YYEEEE. CDR3 loop: CASSLVSPNQPQHF. The CDR3 DNA sequence: TGTGCCAGCAGCTTGGTTAGTCCAAATCAGCCCCAGCATTTT.

CDR3 in amino acids: CAWSVDSGPHEQYF. Written as DNA, the CDR3 is TGTGCCTGGAGTGTCGATAGCGGGCCCCACGAGCAGTACTTC. The genes are TRBV30 and TRBJ2-7; 7 nucleotides match TRBD2. The CDR3 is 14 residues long. The germline CDR1 and CDR2 sequences are GTSNPN and SVGIG (reference sequence). Trimming took 0 bases from V and 5 from J; bases not matched to a gene: 7.

This rearrangement joins TRBV19 to TRBJ1-5; 11 bases fit TRBD1. The germline V gene has CDR1 LNHDA and CDR2 SQIVND (reference sequence). J gave up 8 bases and V 4 bases, and 10 bases lay outside the gene matches. This CDR3 has 16 residues. CDR3 in amino acids: CASSRTGGEAGKPQHF. As DNA, the CDR3 is TGTGCCAGTAGTAGGACAGGGGGCGAGGCCGGTAAGCCCCAGCATTTT.

The chain couples TRBV6-1 to TRBJ2-7; D remains unclear. This CDR3 contains 12 residues. CDR1 is MNHNS and CDR2 is SASEGT in the germline V gene. Trimming cost V 3 bases and J 0 bases, with 3 bases left between them. CDR3 nucleotide sequence: TGTGCCAGCAGTGACAACTCCTACGAGCAGTACTTC. Its protein product is CASSDNSYEQYF.

The gene calls are TRBV25-1 and TRBJ1-2; 9 bases are shared with TRBD1. The CDR3 has 14 residues. The trim removed 8 bases at V and 3 bases at J, leaving 7 bases unmatched. Germline V gives CDR1 MGHDK, CDR2 SYGVNS. The CDR3 nucleotides are TGTGCCAGCCGAGCCGGGACAGGGTACTATGGCTACACCTTC. It yields the protein CASRAGTGYYGYTF.

The rearrangement links TRBV11-3 to TRBJ2-7, with D uncertain. V lost 5 bases and J 3 bases, leaving 14 bases between the germline ends. Looked up from germline, CDR1 is SGHNT and CDR2 is YENEEA. CDR3 length: 14 residues. The CDR3 DNA reads as TGTGCCAGCAGCCTTGGGCGGACCCTCTACGAGCAGTACTTC. Translation gives CASSLGRTLYEQYF.

This chain connects TRBV20-1 to TRBJ2-5; a possible D gene is TRBD2 (6 bases). The CDR3 consists of 16 residues. Trimming removed 3 bases at V and 4 bases at J, with 21 bases between. Per germline, CDR1 DFQATT and CDR2 SNEGSKA (reference sequence). CDR3 protein: CSASPIMAGLRETQYF. The CDR3 nucleotides read TGCAGTGCTAGTCCCATCATGGCGGGACTGCGAGAGACCCAGTACTTC.

The CDR3 DNA sequence: TGTGCCAGCAGCTTTGGAGGCCAGCGGTACAATGAGCAGTTCTTC. The encoded protein is CASSFGGQRYNEQFF. The V and J genes are TRBV7-3 and TRBJ2-1, with a possible D match to TRBD2 (5 bases). Trimming removed 3 bases from V and 4 bases from J, with 13 bases in between. The germline gives CDR1 SGHTA, CDR2 FQGTGA. The CDR3 is made up of 15 amino acids.

This clone was recorded a few times. The rearrangement links TRBV7-9 to TRBJ1-2, with TRBD1 identical over 7 bases. V lost 6 bases, J lost 7 bases, and 8 bases stayed unmatched. The CDR3 covers 13 residues. CDR1 is SEHNR, CDR2 FQNEAQ, per germline (reference sequence). CDR3 nucleotides: TGTGCCAGCAGTGCGGGGACAGCCCGTGGCTACACCTTC. Translating it yields CASSAGTARGYTF.

This clone was recorded a few times. The chain combines TRBV5-5 with TRBJ2-1, with D uncertain. There are 15 residues in the CDR3. CDR1 is SGHKS and CDR2 is YYEKEE in the germline V gene (reference sequence). V was clipped by 0 bases and J by 9 bases, with 16 bases between them. The CDR3 here is CASSLAGLEVGEQFF. CDR3 nucleotide sequence: TGTGCCAGCAGCTTGGCCGGTCTAGAGGTAGGTGAGCAGTTCTTC.

The chain has TRBV7-9 and TRBJ2-2; 7 bases align to TRBD2. V shed 0 bases, J shed 2 bases, and the junction held 6 bases outside the gene matches. The CDR3 totals 17 residues. Germline V gene data show CDR1 as SEHNR and CDR2 as FQNEAQ (reference sequence). The CDR3 reads CASSLAPGLSNTGELFF. The CDR3, as DNA: TGTGCCAGCAGCTTAGCTCCGGGACTATCCAACACCGGGGAGCTGTTTTTT. The full variable domain, rest sourced from reference TRBV7-9 and TRBJ2-2, is DTGVSQNPRHKITKRGQNVTFRCDPISEHNRLYWYRQTLGQGPEFLTYFQNEAQLEKSRLLSDRFSAERPKGSFSTLEIQRTEQGDSAMYLCASSLAPGLSNTGELFFGEGSRLTVL.

The J gene is TRBJ2-3, the V gene TRBV2, with 12 bases that match TRBD2. Germline assignment: CDR1 SNHLY and CDR2 FYNNEI. Trimming cost V 7 bases and J 1 base; bases outside gene matches: 9. This CDR3 comprises 17 residues. The CDR3 DNA follows: TGTGCCAGCATGGTGACTAGCGGGAGTATGGGCACAGATACGCAGTATTTT. Amino acids: CASMVTSGSMGTDTQYF.

The V gene is TRBV15, the J gene TRBJ2-7; the match to TRBD1 covers 8 bases. Trimming took 2 bases from V and 2 from J; bases not matched to a gene: 14. Looked up from germline, CDR1 is LNHNV and CDR2 is YYDKDF (reference sequence). This CDR3 has 18 amino acids. CDR3 nucleotide sequence: TGTGCCACCAGCAGAAACACTTTACGGGGACAGGAAACCTACGAGCAGTACTTC. Its protein is CATSRNTLRGQETYEQYF. The full variable domain, in which reference TRBV15 and TRBJ2-7 provide the parts outside the CDR3, is DAMVIQNPRYQVTQFGKPVTLSCSQTLNHNVMYWYQQKSSQAPKLLFHYYDKDFNNEADTPDNFQSRRPNTSFCFLDIRSPGLGDTAMYLCATSRNTLRGQETYEQYFGPGTRLTVT.

This chain links TRBV10-1 with TRBJ2-1, with 8 bases aligning to TRBD2. CDR1 is WNHNN and CDR2 is SYGVQD in the germline V gene (reference sequence). The J segment lost 5 bases and the V segment lost 8 bases, leaving 11 bases of the junction unmatched. The CDR3 consists of 15 residues. The CDR3 nucleotides read TGCGCCAGCGCACCGGTGAGCGGGAGACACAATGAGCAGTTCTTC. Protein product: CASAPVSGRHNEQFF.

The J gene is TRBJ2-7, the V gene TRBV25-1; tentative D call: TRBD1 (6 bases). This CDR3 is built from 17 residues. The ends were cut back, 0 bases at V and 0 bases at J, with 15 bases in the middle. Germline CDR1 MGHDK, CDR2 SYGVNS. Here the CDR3 reads CASSEYYGTLSSYEQYF. The CDR3, as DNA: TGTGCCAGCAGTGAATACTATGGGACACTGAGCTCCTACGAGCAGTACTTC.